This TCR beta chain stems from a study of blood T cells in healthy people across ages. A J-beta primer mix and a sample-barcoded 5' primer were used in a second PCR of roughly 7 to 12 cycles. MiXCR, run by TCRdb on the 5' RACE reads, gives a single entry per CDR3 protein. The table lists hundreds of thousands of distinct CDR3 sequences, 25% of them singletons. Germline V gives CDR1 SGHAT, CDR2 FQNNGV. This CDR3 has 12 residues. Deletions cut 5 bases from V and 5 bases from J, with 6 bases between. These sequences were also reported in another study, on T cells of mothers and their children.

The sample consisted of blood. This TCR was recovered from a boy younger than 18 in good health. The genes are TRBV11-2 and TRBJ2-2, with no clear D. The CDR3 spells CASSPHTGELFF. DNA of the CDR3: TGTGCCAGCAGCCCACATACCGGGGAGCTGTTTTTT.